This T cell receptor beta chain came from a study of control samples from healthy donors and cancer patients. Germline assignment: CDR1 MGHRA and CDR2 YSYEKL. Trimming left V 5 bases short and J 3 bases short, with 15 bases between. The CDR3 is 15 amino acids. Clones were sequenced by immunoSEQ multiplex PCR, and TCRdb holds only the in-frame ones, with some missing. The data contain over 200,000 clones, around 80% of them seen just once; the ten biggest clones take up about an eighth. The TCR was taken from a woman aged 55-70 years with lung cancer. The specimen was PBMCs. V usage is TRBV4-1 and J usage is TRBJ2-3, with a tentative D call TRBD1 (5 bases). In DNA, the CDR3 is TGCGCCAGCAGCAAAAGAACAGGTCTAACAGATACGCAGTATTTT. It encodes CASSKRTGLTDTQYF.